This paragraph covers one T cell receptor (beta chain) sequence. Its matching antigen is unknown. Coverage ceases 3 residues before the CDR3 finishes, and the germline J gene fills in the end. The data were obtained in a study of T cell clonality in common variable immunodeficiency. General study findings and limits: In common variable immunodeficiency, TCR beta chains reportedly carried fewer deletions and N-nucleotide insertions. Compared with controls, CVID subjects had fewer shared TCRbeta clones.

The protocol was immunoSEQ multiplex PCR, while the TCRdb copy is restricted to in-frame clones and leaves out a portion. The repertoire yields 50,000 to 60,000 clones, none seen only once; the top ten contain roughly 2%. CDR1 is SEHNR, CDR2 FQNEAQ, per germline (reference sequence). The CDR3 runs to 15 residues. V usage is TRBV7-9 and J usage is TRBJ2-2; D not resolved. The specimen was peripheral blood mononuclear cells. The source is a person aged 18 to 70 in good health. The sequenced CDR3 bases are TGTGCCAGCAGCTTAGACCCGGCGGCTAATGAAAAG. This sequence encodes CASSLDPAANEK. The full CDR3 protein reads CASSLDPAANEKLFF. Looking up the rest from reference TRBV7-9 and TRBJ2-2 gives the full variable domain: DTGVSQNPRHKITKRGQNVTFRCDPISEHNRLYWYRQTLGQGPEFLTYFQNEAQLEKSRLLSDRFSAERPKGSFSTLEIQRTEQGDSAMYLCASSLDPAANEKLFFGEGSRLTVL.